Below, one T cell receptor (beta chain) is given with its context. Generated by immunoSEQ multiplex PCR, the TCRdb table keeps only in-frame clones and is missing some. The sample gives 200,000 to 250,000 clones, about 94% of which show up once; about 1.4% is in the top ten. The data belong to a study of control samples from healthy donors and cancer patients. There are 14 residues in the CDR3. Germline V CDR1 and CDR2: MNHEY, SVGAGI. V was trimmed by 4 bases and J by 3 bases, leaving 12 bases between them. The sequenced material came from blood. The chain combines TRBV6-5 with TRBJ1-1, with D unclear. The receptor was derived from a middle-aged man in good health. CDR3 region: CASSSLHGYTEAFF. The CDR3 DNA follows: TGTGCCAGCAGTTCCCTCCACGGATACACTGAAGCTTTCTTT.